This T cell receptor beta chain was recovered during a study of early T cells in non-severe SARS-CoV-2 infection. Ten or more counts support this clonotype. The CDR3 totals 13 residues. Trimming took 3 bases from V and 5 from J; bases not matched to a gene: 3. Germline V gene data show CDR1 as SGHRS and CDR2 as YFSETQ. TCRdb reanalysed the 5' RACE reads using MiXCR and keeps one entry per CDR3 protein. The sample contains approximately 35,000 distinct CDR3 sequences, less than 6% of which appear only once. The V gene is TRBV5-1, the J gene TRBJ2-5; 8 bases match TRBD1. The sample taken for sequencing was whole blood. This TCR was recovered from an adult who was a healthcare worker with PCR-confirmed SARS-CoV-2 infection or an uninfected control (not recorded which). The CDR3 nucleotides are TGCGCCAGCAGCTGGAGACAGGGGGAGACCCAGTACTTC. This translates into CASSWRQGETQYF.